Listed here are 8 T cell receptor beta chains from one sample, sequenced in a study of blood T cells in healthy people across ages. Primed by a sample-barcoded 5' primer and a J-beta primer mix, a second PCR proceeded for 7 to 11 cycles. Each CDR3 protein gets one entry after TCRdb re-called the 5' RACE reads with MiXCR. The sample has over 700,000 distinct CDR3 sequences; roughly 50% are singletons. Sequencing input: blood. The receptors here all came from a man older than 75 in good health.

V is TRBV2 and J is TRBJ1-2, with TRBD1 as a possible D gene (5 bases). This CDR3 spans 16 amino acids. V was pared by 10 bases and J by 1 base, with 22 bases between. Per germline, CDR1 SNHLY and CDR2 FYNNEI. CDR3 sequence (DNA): TGTGCCAACCCCAACCCCGGGGGAACTATTAACTATGGCTACACCTTC. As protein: CANPNPGGTINYGYTF.

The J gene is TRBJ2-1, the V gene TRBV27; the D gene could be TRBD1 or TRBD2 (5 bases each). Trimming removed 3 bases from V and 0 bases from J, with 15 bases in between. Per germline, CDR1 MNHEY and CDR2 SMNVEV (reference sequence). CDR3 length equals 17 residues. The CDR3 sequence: CASSFKGPKSSYNEQFF. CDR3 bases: TGTGCCAGCAGTTTCAAGGGACCCAAGAGCTCCTACAATGAGCAGTTCTTC.

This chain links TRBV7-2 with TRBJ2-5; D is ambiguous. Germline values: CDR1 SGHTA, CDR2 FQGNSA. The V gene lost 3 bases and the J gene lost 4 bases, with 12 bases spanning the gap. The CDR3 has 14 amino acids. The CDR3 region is CASSFMGNGETQYF. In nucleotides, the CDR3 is TGTGCCAGCAGCTTTATGGGGAATGGAGAGACCCAGTACTTC.

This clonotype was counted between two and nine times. Here the CDR3 reads CASSPHQGSEKLFF. The DNA of the CDR3 is TGTGCCAGCTCACCCCACCAGGGGAGTGAAAAACTGTTTTTT. The J gene is TRBJ1-4, the V gene TRBV18, with D tentatively TRBD1 (6 bases). Per the germline V gene, CDR1 is KGHSH and CDR2 is LQKENI. This CDR3 has 14 amino acids. V lost 3 bases to trimming and J lost 7 bases, with 12 bases between them.

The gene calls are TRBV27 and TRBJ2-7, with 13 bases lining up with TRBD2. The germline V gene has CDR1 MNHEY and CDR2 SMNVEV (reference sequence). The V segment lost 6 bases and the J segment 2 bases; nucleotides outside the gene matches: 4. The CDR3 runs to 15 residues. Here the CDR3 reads CASRPLAGGPYEQYF. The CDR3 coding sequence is TGTGCCAGCAGACCACTAGCGGGAGGGCCCTACGAGCAGTACTTC.

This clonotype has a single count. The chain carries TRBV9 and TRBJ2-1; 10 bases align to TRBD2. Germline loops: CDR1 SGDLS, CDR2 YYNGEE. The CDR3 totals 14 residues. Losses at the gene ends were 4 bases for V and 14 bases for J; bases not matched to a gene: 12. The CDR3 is CASSPRSSGSGEFF. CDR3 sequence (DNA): TGTGCCAGCAGCCCCCGATCTAGCGGGAGTGGTGAGTTCTTC. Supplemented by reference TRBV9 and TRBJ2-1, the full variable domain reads DSGVTQTPKHLITATGQRVTLRCSPRSGDLSVYWYQQSLDQGLQFLIQYYNGEERAKGNILERFSAQQFPDLHSELNLSSLELGDSALYFCASSPRSSGSGEFFGPGTRLTVL.

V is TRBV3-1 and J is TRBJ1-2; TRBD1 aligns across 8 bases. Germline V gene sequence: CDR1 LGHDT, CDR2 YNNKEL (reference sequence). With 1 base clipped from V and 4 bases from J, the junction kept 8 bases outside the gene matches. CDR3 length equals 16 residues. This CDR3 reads CASSQVEGQGAYGYTF. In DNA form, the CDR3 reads TGTGCCAGCAGCCAAGTTGAAGGTCAGGGGGCCTATGGCTACACCTTC.

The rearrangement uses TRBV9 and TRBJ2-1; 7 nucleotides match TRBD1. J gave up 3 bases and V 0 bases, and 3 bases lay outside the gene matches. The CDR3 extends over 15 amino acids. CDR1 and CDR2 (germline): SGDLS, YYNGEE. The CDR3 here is CASSVGQGVYNEQFF. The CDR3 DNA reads TGTGCCAGCAGCGTAGGACAGGGTGTCTACAATGAGCAGTTCTTC. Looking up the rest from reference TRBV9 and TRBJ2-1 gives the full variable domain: DSGVTQTPKHLITATGQRVTLRCSPRSGDLSVYWYQQSLDQGLQFLIQYYNGEERAKGNILERFSAQQFPDLHSELNLSSLELGDSALYFCASSVGQGVYNEQFFGPGTRLTVL.